A selection of T cell receptor beta chains follows, all from one sample in a study of blood T cell repertoires in COVID-19. TCRdb keeps only in-frame clones here, not all; method: immunoSEQ multiplex PCR. This sample has around 100,000 clones, with over 70% found just once. Material for sequencing was peripheral blood. Receptors originate from a man aged 45-60 years with acute or convalescent COVID-19. CDR3s include the opening cysteine and the closing phenylalanine or tryptophan. The D gene is left open where the match is weak. Clone size is given for some rows only: seen once, a few or many times, or a class if the clone is expanded.

V,size,J,D,DNA,CDR3
TRBV30,.,TRBJ1-3,TRBD1,TGTGCCTGGAGTCGGGACAGCGCCAGCTCTGGAAACACCATATATTTT,CAWSRDSASSGNTIYF
TRBV10-2,.,TRBJ2-7,.,TGCGCCAGCAGTCTCTCCTACGAGCAGTACTTC,CASSLSYEQYF
TRBV5-4,.,TRBJ2-1,.,TGTGCCAGCAGCTTGCAGTTGGGGGGAGGAGGCAATGAGCAGTTCTTC,CASSLQLGGGGNEQFF
TRBV4-1,.,TRBJ2-1,TRBD2,TGCGCCAGCAGCCAACCTCCCCCGAGGGCTAGCGGGACTGGCTCCTACAATGAGCAGTTCTTC,CASSQPPPRASGTGSYNEQFF
TRBV18,.,TRBJ2-7,.,TGTGCCAGCTCACCACGGTCAGGTCACTCCTACGAGCAGTACTTC,CASSPRSGHSYEQYF
TRBV6-6,.,TRBJ2-4,TRBD1,TGTGCCAGCAGTTACGGGACAGGGGCCAAAAACATTCAGTACTTC,CASSYGTGAKNIQYF
TRBV28,.,TRBJ2-1,.,TGTGCCAGCAGTTTAGTCCCAGGGGCTGACTACAATGAGCAGTTCTTC,CASSLVPGADYNEQFF
TRBV9,.,TRBJ1-5,.,TGTGCCAGCAGCGTAGGGGGCAGCCCCAATCAGCCCCAGCATTTT,CASSVGGSPNQPQHF
TRBV24-1,.,TRBJ2-5,TRBD2,TGTGCCACCAGTGATTTCCTAGCGGGCGCCCAAGAGACCCAGTACTTC,CATSDFLAGAQETQYF
TRBV21-1,few,TRBJ2-7,.,TGTGCCAGCTCTAGGACTAGCGGGCCCTACTACGAGCAGTACTTC,CASSRTSGPYYEQYF
TRBV30,.,TRBJ1-6,.,TGTGCCTGGGGATCAGGTCATTCACCCCTCCACTTT,CAWGSGHSPLHF
TRBV19,.,TRBJ1-1,.,TGTGCCAGTATTAGGGGACAAAAGAACACTGAAGCTTTCTTT,CASIRGQKNTEAFF
TRBV12-3/TRBV12-4,once,TRBJ2-7,.,TGTGCCAGCAGAAGGACAGTCTCCTACGAGCAGTACTTC,CASRRTVSYEQYF
TRBV29-1,.,TRBJ1-2,TRBD1,TGCAGCGTTGTGACAGGGAACTATGGCTACACCTTC,CSVVTGNYGYTF
TRBV19,.,TRBJ1-1,.,TGTGCCAGTAGTTCAATCCGGGGGACTGAAGCTTTCTTT,CASSSIRGTEAFF
TRBV7-9,few,TRBJ2-5,.,TGTGCCAGCAGCTTAAACAGAGTTAAGGAGACCCAGTACTTC,CASSLNRVKETQYF
TRBV5-1,.,TRBJ2-1,TRBD2,TGCGCCAGCAGCCGGGGACTAGCGGGAGCGGGCAATGAGCAGTTCTTC,CASSRGLAGAGNEQFF
TRBV5-1,.,TRBJ1-2,TRBD1,TGCGCCAGCAGCTTGGGGGCAAAACAGGGGACCTATGGCTACACCTTC,CASSLGAKQGTYGYTF
TRBV5-1,.,TRBJ2-3,TRBD2,TGCGCCAGCAGCGGGGGTCGCTTCGGGGGGACCACAGATACGCAGTATTTT,CASSGGRFGGTTDTQYF
TRBV5-6,.,TRBJ1-5,.,TGTGCCAGCAGCCGAGGGTATAGCAATCAGCCCCAGCATTTT,CASSRGYSNQPQHF
TRBV19,once,TRBJ1-5,TRBD1,TGTGCCAGCCACCGGACAGGGGGCGGCAATCAGCCCCAGCATTTT,CASHRTGGGNQPQHF
TRBV6-5,.,TRBJ2-1,TRBD2,TGTGCCAGCAGTTCCCCCGGGACTAGGCCAACAGATGAGCAGTTCTTC,CASSSPGTRPTDEQFF
TRBV11-3,.,TRBJ2-2,TRBD1,TGTGCCAGCAGCGGTCGGGACAGGAACACCGGGGAGCTGTTTTTT,CASSGRDRNTGELFF
TRBV9,.,TRBJ2-6,.,TGTGCCAGCAGCTCCGCAGGGGTTGGGGCCAACGTCCTGACTTTC,CASSSAGVGANVLTF
TRBV6-5,.,TRBJ2-7,.,TGTGCCAGCAGTTACGAGGGTTACGAGCAGTACTTC,CASSYEGYEQYF
TRBV19,few,TRBJ2-1,.,TGTGCCAGTAGTTGGACTGCTAAGGAAGAGCAGTTCTTC,CASSWTAKEEQFF
TRBV27,.,TRBJ2-7,.,TGTGCCAGCAGTTTTCTTGCCACAAGCTACGAGCAGTACTTC,CASSFLATSYEQYF
TRBV6-5,.,TRBJ2-1,.,TGTGCCACCCTGGTGTTCGGGGGAGACAATGAGCAGTTCTTC,CATLVFGGDNEQFF
TRBV28,.,TRBJ2-7,TRBD1,TGTGCCAGCACCTCCCCCGGGACAGGTTCCTACGAGCAGTACTTC,CASTSPGTGSYEQYF
TRBV5-4,.,TRBJ2-7,TRBD1,TGTGCCAGCAGCCGGGGACAGCCAAACTACGAGCAGTACTTC,CASSRGQPNYEQYF
TRBV5-4,.,TRBJ2-5,TRBD1,TGTGCCAGCAGCTTGTCGCGGACGATTACAGGGGGCAGAGAGACCCAGTACTTC,CASSLSRTITGGRETQYF
TRBV5-5,.,TRBJ2-1,.,TGTGCCAGCAGCTTGGCTCCCTACAATGAGCAGTTCTTC,CASSLAPYNEQFF
TRBV28,once,TRBJ2-2,TRBD1,TGTGCCAGCAGGACAGGGGGGACCGGGGAGCTGTTTTTT,CASRTGGTGELFF
TRBV19,once,TRBJ2-1,.,TGTGCCAGTACAACAGGGTTGGATGAGCAGTTCTTC,CASTTGLDEQFF
TRBV4-1,.,TRBJ2-5,.,TGCGCCAGCAGCGCTGGCAGGGGCATGGAGACCCAGTACTTC,CASSAGRGMETQYF
TRBV25-1,.,TRBJ1-2,.,TGTGCCAGCACTGCAAGTGGGTCAGGCTATGGCTACACCTTC,CASTASGSGYGYTF
TRBV27,.,TRBJ2-7,TRBD2,TGTGCCAGCAGTTTATTCCTAGCGGGGAACTACGAGCAGTACTTC,CASSLFLAGNYEQYF
TRBV29-1,.,TRBJ2-1,.,TGCAGCGTTGACGGGGGAGGTGTAGTCAATGAGCAGTTCTTC,CSVDGGGVVNEQFF
TRBV7-2,.,TRBJ2-3,TRBD2,TGTGCCAGCAGCTCGGGACTAGCGGGAGCCGCAGATACGCAGTATTTT,CASSSGLAGAADTQYF
TRBV12-3/TRBV12-4,.,TRBJ1-1,.,TGTGCCAGCAGCCCTGGGGGGGGCACTGAAGCTTTCTTT,CASSPGGGTEAFF
TRBV29-1,.,TRBJ2-3,TRBD1,TGCAGCGGCGGGACAGGGGAGACAGATACGCAGTATTTT,CSGGTGETDTQYF
TRBV28,.,TRBJ2-7,TRBD1,TGTGCCAGCAGTTCGTTTATCGGACAGGGGGTGTACGAGCAGTACTTC,CASSSFIGQGVYEQYF
TRBV28,.,TRBJ1-3,.,TGTGCCAGCAGTTCCGCAGGGTTAGGAAACACCATATATTTT,CASSSAGLGNTIYF
TRBV2,few,TRBJ2-1,TRBD2,TGTGCCAGCAGCCCGCTAGCGGGAGCGGGTAATGAGCAGTTCTTC,CASSPLAGAGNEQFF
TRBV25-1,.,TRBJ2-5,TRBD1,TGTGCCAGCAGTGAACCGGGACAGGGAAAAGAGACCCAGTACTTC,CASSEPGQGKETQYF
TRBV6-5,.,TRBJ2-6,TRBD2,TGTGCCAGTCAGCCGGGAGGCTCTGGGGCCAACGTCCTGACTTTC,CASQPGGSGANVLTF
TRBV28,.,TRBJ2-7,TRBD1,TGTGCCAGCAGCCCCGGGGGGGACAGGGGGCGGGAGCAGTACTTC,CASSPGGDRGREQYF
TRBV15,.,TRBJ2-7,TRBD2,TGTGCCACCAGCCCGCGACTAGCGGGAACCTACGAGCAGTACTTC,CATSPRLAGTYEQYF
TRBV9,.,TRBJ2-7,.,TGTGCCAGCAGCCAAACGGTGCGGTACTTC,CASSQTVRYF
TRBV28,.,TRBJ1-2,TRBD1,TGTGCCAGCAGTTCGACAGGGTCCTATGGCTACACCTTC,CASSSTGSYGYTF
TRBV24-1,.,TRBJ2-7,.,TGTGCCACCCTTGACAGGAGCTCCTACGAGCAGTACTTC,CATLDRSSYEQYF
TRBV14,.,TRBJ2-7,.,TGTGCCAGCCAGGGATTAGCGGTTGACGAGCAGTACTTC,CASQGLAVDEQYF
TRBV24-1,.,TRBJ2-5,TRBD2,TGTGCCACCAGTAAACTAGCGGGGGATGAGACCCAGTACTTC,CATSKLAGDETQYF